This TCR beta chain was recorded in a study of blood T cell repertoires in COVID-19. Across the whole study: T cells, B-cell-depleted T cells, or PBMCs provided the cDNA or gDNA that served as material.

The CDR3 contains 18 residues. The trim removed 4 bases at V and 0 bases at J, leaving 12 bases unmatched. Germline V gene lookup returns CDR1 MGHDK and CDR2 SYGVNS. All enrollees were about 18 to 89 years old and from about two dozen US areas. Recovery meant two consecutive negative NP/OP PCR tests, professional clearance, or resolved symptoms. In the authors' methods: Reference gene primer amplification in the assay estimated nucleated cell counts. Only in-frame clones appear in the TCRdb table, and some are missing; sequencing was by immunoSEQ multiplex PCR. V, J and clone size are those of that table, while D and trimming were read from the DNA. Here the sample spans a few hundred thousand clones, around nine tenths being singletons.

Sequencing used PBMCs or T cells enriched from blood (not recorded which). The chain links TRBV25-1 to TRBJ2-7; 10 nucleotides align to TRBD1. This clonotype was sampled from a woman in her forties who had recovered from COVID-19. The DNA for the CDR3 is TGTGCCAGCAGTGGTTCCGGGACAGGGGCCGCAATCTCCTACGAGCAGTACTTC. It specifies CASSGSGTGAAISYEQYF.